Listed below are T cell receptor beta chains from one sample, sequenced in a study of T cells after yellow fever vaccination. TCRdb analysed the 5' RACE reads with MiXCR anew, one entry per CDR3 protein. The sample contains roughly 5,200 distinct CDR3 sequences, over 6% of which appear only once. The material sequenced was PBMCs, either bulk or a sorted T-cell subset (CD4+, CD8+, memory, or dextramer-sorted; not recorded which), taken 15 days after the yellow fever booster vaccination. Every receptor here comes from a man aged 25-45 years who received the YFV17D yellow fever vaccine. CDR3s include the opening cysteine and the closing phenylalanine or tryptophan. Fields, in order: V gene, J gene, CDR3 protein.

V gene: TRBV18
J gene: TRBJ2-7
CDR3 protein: CASSPQGTSPYEQYF

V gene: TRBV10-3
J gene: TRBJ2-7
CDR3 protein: CAISATRENYEQYF

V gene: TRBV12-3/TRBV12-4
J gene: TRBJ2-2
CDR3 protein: CASSLGQGAKNTGELFF

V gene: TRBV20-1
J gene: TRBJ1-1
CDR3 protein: CSALREVFF

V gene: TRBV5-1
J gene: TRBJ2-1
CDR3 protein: CASSETGRPGNEQFF

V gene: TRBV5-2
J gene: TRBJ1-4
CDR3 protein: CAMGPGDICEKLFF

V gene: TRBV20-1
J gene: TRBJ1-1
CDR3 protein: CSARTGGRTEAFF

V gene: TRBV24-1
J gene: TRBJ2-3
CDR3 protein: CATSDSRREYGDTQYF

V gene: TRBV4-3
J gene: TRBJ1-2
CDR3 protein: CASSQDPRQFNYGYTF

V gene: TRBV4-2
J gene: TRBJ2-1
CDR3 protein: CASSPRTSGGTGNEQFF

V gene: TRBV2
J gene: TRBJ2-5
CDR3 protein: CASKRRPEETQYF

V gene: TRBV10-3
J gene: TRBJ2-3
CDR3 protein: CAIRTTGNTDTQYF

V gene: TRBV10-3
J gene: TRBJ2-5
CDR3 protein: CAISAGTGEETQYF

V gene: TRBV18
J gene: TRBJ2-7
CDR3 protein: CASSPGQGVEEQYF

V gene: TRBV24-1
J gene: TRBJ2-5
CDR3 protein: CATSDKRVAETQYF

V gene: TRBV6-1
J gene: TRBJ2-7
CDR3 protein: CASRQPGGESYEHYF

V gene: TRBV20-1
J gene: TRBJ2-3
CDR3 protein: CSATFGGGVDTQYF

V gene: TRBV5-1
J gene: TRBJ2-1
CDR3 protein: CASSRSAGDNEQFF

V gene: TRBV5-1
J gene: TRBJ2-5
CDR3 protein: CASSFGQGPQETQYF

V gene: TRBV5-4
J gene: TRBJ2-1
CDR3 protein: CASSKADEQFF

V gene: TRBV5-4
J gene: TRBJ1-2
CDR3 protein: CASSLDPGTELNYGYTF

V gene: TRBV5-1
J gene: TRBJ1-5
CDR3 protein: CASSLDSLGQPQHF

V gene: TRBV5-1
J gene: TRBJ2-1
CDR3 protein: CASSLGLTSGGLYNEQFF

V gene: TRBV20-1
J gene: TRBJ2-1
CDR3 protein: CSARGIRYNEQFF

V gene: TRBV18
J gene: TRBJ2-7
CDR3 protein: CASSPGEKYEQYF

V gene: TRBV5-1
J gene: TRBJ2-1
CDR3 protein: CASSLASIEQFF